This T cell receptor beta chain stems from a study of vaccination and CD4 T cells after COVID-19. Documented treatment: roughly 10-day PBMC culture with coronavirus spike peptide pools or control peptides (ViraFEST assay). The CDR3 is made up of 14 amino acids. Germline V CDR1 and CDR2: SGHTA, FQGNSA. The V end was cut by 5 bases, the J end by 4 bases, with 13 bases between. The Oncomine TCR Beta short-read assay sequenced DNA from cultured CD4+ T cells. TCRdb re-analysed the PCR reads in MiXCR, keeping a single row per CDR3 protein. The table has about 10,000 distinct CDR3 sequences, 65% to 80% seen once. In the case of this clonotype: Its antigen is not identified.

The origin of this receptor is a human donor who had recovered from COVID-19. The chain links TRBV7-2 to TRBJ2-3; D is unresolved. Sequenced: CD4+ T cells from blood, cultured in vitro. The CDR3 region is CASSRLTFSDTQYF. CDR3 DNA sequence: TGTGCCAGCAGCCGTTTAACATTCTCAGATACGCAGTATTTT.